The sequence of this TCR beta chain was determined in a study of blood T cells in healthy people across ages. Findings of the study overall: Age brought a roughly linear fall in TCR beta diversity measured per million T cells. Comparison with aged donors showed that long-lived donors had more naive CD4+ cells and higher diversity.

This clonotype was seen more than once but under ten times. The antigen remains undetermined. PCR was performed a second time for roughly 7 to 11 cycles using a sample-barcoded 5' primer and a J-beta primer mix. TCRdb used MiXCR to reprocess the 5' RACE reads, holding one entry per CDR3 protein. This table holds more than 1.4 million distinct CDR3 sequences, approximately 42% found once. In terms of origin and age, donors were healthy Caucasian individuals from Russia aged 6 to 90. This CDR3 region has 11 residues. Per germline, CDR1 LGHDT and CDR2 YNNKEL (reference sequence). The V and J ends lost 2 bases and 6 bases respectively, with 5 bases between them.

The sequencing sample was made of blood. The chain employs TRBV3-1 and TRBJ2-7; D gene unclear. The source of this sequence is a woman aged 18-35 years in good health. The CDR3 sequence is CASSQSIEQYF. For the CDR3, the DNA is TGTGCCAGCAGCCAAAGCATCGAGCAGTACTTC.